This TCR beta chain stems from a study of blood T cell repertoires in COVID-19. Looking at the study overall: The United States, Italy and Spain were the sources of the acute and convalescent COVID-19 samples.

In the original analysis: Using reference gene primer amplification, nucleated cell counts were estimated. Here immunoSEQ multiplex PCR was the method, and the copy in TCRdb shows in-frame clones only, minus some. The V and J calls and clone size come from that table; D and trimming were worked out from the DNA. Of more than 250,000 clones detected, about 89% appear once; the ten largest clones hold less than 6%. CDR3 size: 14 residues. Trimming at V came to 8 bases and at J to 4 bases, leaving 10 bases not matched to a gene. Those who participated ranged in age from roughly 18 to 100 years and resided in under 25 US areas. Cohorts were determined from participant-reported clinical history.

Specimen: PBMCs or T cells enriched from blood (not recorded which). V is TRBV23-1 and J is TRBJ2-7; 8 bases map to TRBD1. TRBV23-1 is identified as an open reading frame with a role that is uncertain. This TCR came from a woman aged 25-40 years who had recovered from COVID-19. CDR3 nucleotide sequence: TGCGCCAGCTGCCACACAGGGGGGTTTTACGAGCAGTACTTC. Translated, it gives CASCHTGGFYEQYF.